This record looks at one TCR beta chain sequence and its context. The junction departs from germline at one end; a sequencing error may be responsible. Followed over time, Seattle patients had been enrolled while infection was active. The data originate from a study of blood T cell repertoires in COVID-19. Study summary: Collection of acute and convalescent COVID-19 samples took place in the United States, Italy and Spain. T cells, B-cell-depleted T cells, or PBMCs supplied cDNA or gDNA.

Source study methods: Estimated nucleated cell counts came from reference gene primer amplification. Profiling relied on immunoSEQ multiplex PCR, and the TCRdb table lists in-frame clones only, not all of them. D and trimming come from the DNA, and the V and J calls and clone size come from that table. The repertoire consists of more than 300,000 clones, with 90% occurring once and the leading ten covering around 0.93%. Germline CDR1 reads SSHAT; CDR2 reads FNYEAQ (reference sequence). This CDR3 is built from 16 residues. This TCR was recovered from a woman aged 40 to 50 with COVID-19, enrolled during active disease. The rearrangement links TRBV7-7 to TRBJ2-5, with TRBD2 matching 13 bases. The source material was peripheral blood. CDR3 sequence reads: CASSLVTSGRRETQYF. The CDR3 nucleotides are TGTGCTAGCAGCTTAGTGACTAGCGGGAGGAGAGAGACCCAGTACTTC.